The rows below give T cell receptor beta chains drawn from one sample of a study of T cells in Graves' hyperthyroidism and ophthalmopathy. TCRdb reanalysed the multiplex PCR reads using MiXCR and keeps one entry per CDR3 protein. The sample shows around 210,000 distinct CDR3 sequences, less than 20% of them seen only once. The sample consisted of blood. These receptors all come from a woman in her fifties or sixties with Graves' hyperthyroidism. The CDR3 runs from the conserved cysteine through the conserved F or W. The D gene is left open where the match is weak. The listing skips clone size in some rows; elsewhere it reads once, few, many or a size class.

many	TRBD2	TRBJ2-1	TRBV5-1	TGCGCCAGCAGCCTTCGGACTAGCGGGAGTAGGGAGCAGTTCTTC	CASSLRTSGSREQFF
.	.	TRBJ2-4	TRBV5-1	TGCGCCAGCAGCCCGACAGAAAACATTCAGTACTTC	CASSPTENIQYF
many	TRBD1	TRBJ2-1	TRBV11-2	TGTGCCAGCAGCTTAGGCTCCGGGACAGGGGTAAGGGATGAGCAGTTCTTC	CASSLGSGTGVRDEQFF
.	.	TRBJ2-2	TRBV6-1	TGTGCCAGTAATAGTGGAACGAACACCGGGGAGCTGTTTTTT	CASNSGTNTGELFF
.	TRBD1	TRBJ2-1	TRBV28	TGTGCCAGCAGTTTCTCCAGGGGGCAAAATGAGCAGTTCTTC	CASSFSRGQNEQFF
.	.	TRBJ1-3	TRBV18	TGTGCCAGCTCACCACAGAACGTCGACTCTGGAAACACCATATATTTT	CASSPQNVDSGNTIYF
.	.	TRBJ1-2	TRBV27	TGTGCCAGCAAGCAGGGGCCCTATGGCTACACCTTC	CASKQGPYGYTF
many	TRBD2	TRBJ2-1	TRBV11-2	TGTGCCAGCAGCCCGGGACTAGCGGGAGTGTGGGGTGAGCAGTTCTTC	CASSPGLAGVWGEQFF
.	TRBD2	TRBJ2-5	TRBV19	TGTGCCACCCGAAAACGTAGCGGGAGTTTGGAGACCCAGTACTTC	CATRKRSGSLETQYF
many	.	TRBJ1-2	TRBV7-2	TGTGCCAGCAGCCCGGACGCCGTCTATGGCTACACCTTC	CASSPDAVYGYTF
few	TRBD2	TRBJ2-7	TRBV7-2	TGTGCCAGCAGCTTAGCGCCGGGACTAGGGTTTTCCTACGAGCAGTACTTC	CASSLAPGLGFSYEQYF
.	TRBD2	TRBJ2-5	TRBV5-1	TGCGCCAGCAGCTTGTTCAGGCGCGGGAGTATGGGAGAGACCCAGTACTTC	CASSLFRRGSMGETQYF
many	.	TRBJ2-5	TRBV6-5	TGTGCCAGCAGTTTCGGACAGAAAGAGACCCAGTACTTC	CASSFGQKETQYF
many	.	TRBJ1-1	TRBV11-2	TGTGCCAGCAGCCCCCCACGTTCATGGGGCACTGAAGCTTTCTTT	CASSPPRSWGTEAFF
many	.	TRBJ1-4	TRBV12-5	TGTGCTAGTGGTGCCGGAGGGGAACTGTTTTTT	CASGAGGELFF
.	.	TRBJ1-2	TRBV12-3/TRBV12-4	TGTGCCAGCAGCCCGCAACAGGGTGGGGATGGCTACACCTTC	CASSPQQGGDGYTF
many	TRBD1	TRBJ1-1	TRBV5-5	TGTGCCAGCACCGCTGGGACAGTCCGCACTGAAGCTTTCTTT	CASTAGTVRTEAFF
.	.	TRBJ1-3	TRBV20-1	TGCAGTACAAGGGGCCCCTCTGGAAACACCATATATTTT	CSTRGPSGNTIYF
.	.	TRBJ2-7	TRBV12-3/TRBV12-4	TGTGCCAGCAGTTTCGCGGGAAACCCCTACGAGCAGTACTTC	CASSFAGNPYEQYF